The 9 T cell receptor beta chains listed next were all sequenced from one sample in a study of beta chain features in type 1 diabetes. Sequencing targeted expressed TCRB transcripts, as all isolated RNA had been reverse transcribed. Sequencing used immunoSEQ multiplex PCR; TCRdb keeps in-frame clones, though not all of them. The repertoire holds about 150,000 clones, around 10% seen once, with over 2% in the top ten. The sample consisted of central memory CD4+ T cells from blood. The receptors stem from a man aged 18 to 30 in good health.

This clone was recorded a few times. A much more abundant neighbour one base away suggests this may be a read error. This same CDR3 is encoded by further DNA sequences in the sample. This chain joins TRBV29-1 and TRBJ1-4; 12 bases agree with TRBD1. V dropped 5 bases and J dropped 6; count of bases not matched to a gene: 4. The CDR3 has 14 amino acids. CDR1 and CDR2 from the germline V gene are SQVTM and ANQGSEA. The CDR3 here is CSVRGTGGDEKLFF. DNA for the CDR3: TGCAGCGTTCGAGGGACAGGGGGCGATGAAAAACTGTTTTTT.

This clone appeared a few times. This rearrangement joins TRBV7-6 to TRBJ2-3, with 8 bases fitting TRBD2. The junction had 6 bases not matched to a gene; V was cut back by 2 bases and J by 5 bases. The CDR3 loop spans 15 amino acids. Germline V gives CDR1 SGHVS, CDR2 FNYEAQ. The CDR3 protein is CASSLFGGAKDTQYF. CDR3 in DNA: TGTGCCAGCAGCTTATTCGGGGGGGCCAAAGATACGCAGTATTTT.

This rearrangement joins TRBV18 to TRBJ2-7, with a tentative D call TRBD1 (5 bases). Germline V gives CDR1 KGHSH, CDR2 LQKENI. The V end lost 3 bases, the J end lost 4 bases, and 16 bases lay between the germline ends. The CDR3 totals 15 residues. CDR3 sequence reads: CASSPGPPTLYEQYF. CDR3 sequence (DNA): TGTGCCAGCTCACCGGGGCCTCCAACTCTTTACGAGCAGTACTTC.

The table lists this clone with a few counts. The chain carries TRBV5-6 and TRBJ2-2; D remains unclear. The CDR3 is made up of 15 amino acids. CDR1 is SGHDT, CDR2 YYEEEE, per germline. Deletions cut 1 base from V and 2 bases from J, with 9 bases between. CDR3 amino acids: CASSLPDRNTGELFF. CDR3 nucleotides: TGTGCCAGCAGCTTGCCGGACCGAAACACCGGGGAGCTGTTTTTT.

This chain uses TRBV9 with TRBJ2-1; D is possibly TRBD1 or TRBD2 (5 bases each). V was cut by 0 bases and J by 5 bases, with 12 bases left in between. The CDR3 is 15 residues long. Germline lookup yields CDR1 SGDLS and CDR2 YYNGEE. The CDR3 DNA sequence: TGTGCCAGCAGCGTAGTCGGGGCTACAAACAATGAGCAGTTCTTC. Amino acids: CASSVVGATNNEQFF.

This clone was detected only a few times. This chain joins TRBV2 and TRBJ2-3; a weak D match, TRBD2 (6 bases). Germline values: CDR1 SNHLY, CDR2 FYNNEI. The CDR3 length is 16 residues. Trimming took 4 bases from V and 4 from J, leaving 18 bases between them. CDR3 residues: CASSALAGRSPDTQYF. The CDR3 DNA reads TGTGCCAGCAGTGCCCTGGCGGGGAGGTCTCCAGATACGCAGTATTTT. Full variable domain (remainder filled in from reference TRBV2 and TRBJ2-3): EPEVTQTPSHQVTQMGQEVILRCVPISNHLYFYWYRQILGQKVEFLVSFYNNEISEKSEIFDDQFSVERPDGSNFTLKIRSTKLEDSAMYFCASSALAGRSPDTQYFGPGTRLTVL.

This chain links TRBV6-6 with TRBJ2-5; D is tentatively TRBD1 or TRBD2 (6 bases each). This CDR3 region has 16 residues. Germline V gene sequence: CDR1 MNHNY, CDR2 SVGAGI (reference sequence). The V and J ends lost 1 base and 2 bases respectively, with 14 bases between them. CDR3 coding DNA: TGTGCCAGCAGTTACTGGGGGGCTAGGGTACAAGAGACCCAGTACTTC. Encoded protein: CASSYWGARVQETQYF.

This clone was recorded a few times. The genes are TRBV6-5 and TRBJ1-2; TRBD1 aligns across 7 bases. CDR3 length equals 14 residues. The trim removed 0 bases at V and 6 bases at J, leaving 4 bases unmatched. Germline V CDR1 and CDR2: MNHEY, SVGAGI. This CDR3 is CASSYSGQPNGYTF. CDR3 coding DNA: TGTGCCAGCAGTTACTCGGGACAGCCTAATGGCTACACCTTC.

The chain joins TRBV10-3 to TRBJ2-7; possible D gene TRBD2, 6 bases. CDR1 is ENHRY and CDR2 is SYGVKD in the germline V gene. This CDR3 comprises 13 residues. Between the trimmed V and J ends, which lost 7 bases and 0 bases, there was a span of 10 bases. This CDR3 reads CAIMAGSSYEQYF. As DNA, the CDR3 is TGTGCCATCATGGCGGGGAGCTCCTACGAGCAGTACTTC.